The text below deals with one T cell receptor (beta chain). Its antigen is not known. Treatment denoted: 10-day PBMC culture with coronavirus spike peptide pools or control peptides (ViraFEST assay). The germline V gene encodes CDR1 LNHNV and CDR2 YYDKDF (reference sequence). The V and J ends lost 5 bases and 5 bases, in that order; junction bases with no gene match: 4. There are 14 residues in the CDR3. The sample comes from a study of vaccination and CD4 T cells after COVID-19. CD4+ T cells that had been cultured provided DNA sequenced with the Oncomine TCR Beta short-read assay. TCRdb analysed the PCR reads with MiXCR anew, one entry per CDR3 protein. This sample yields more than 12,000 distinct CDR3 sequences, of which around half are seen a single time; approximately 4.4% belongs to the top ten.

The clonotype was recovered from a human donor who had recovered from COVID-19. The source material was CD4+ T cells from blood, cultured in vitro, sampled before SARS-CoV-2 vaccination. The V gene is TRBV15, the J gene TRBJ2-2; 8 bases fit TRBD2. The chain's CDR3 is CATSFSGETGELFF. The CDR3 DNA is TGTGCCACCAGCTTTAGCGGGGAAACCGGGGAGCTGTTTTTT.